The clone carrying this T cell receptor beta chain occurred once. Its specificity is unknown. The junction differs from germline at one of its ends, possibly a read error. The data stem from a study of cytomegalovirus exposure and HLA in healthy donors. Findings and limits, study-wide: In presence/absence analyses, roughly uniform sequencing depth across donors was assumed. In an earlier analysis, in around 590 donors, most V segments appeared productive either ~90% or ~30% of the time. Confirmation was obtained in vitro that a few CMV-associated chains are specific for CMV antigens. The listing of 150 to 200 TCR beta chains classed them as cytomegalovirus-associated.

The PCR contained 60 Vbeta and 13 Jbeta primers. TCRdb keeps only in-frame clones here, not all; method: immunoSEQ multiplex PCR. Of 100,000 to 150,000 clones in the sample, about 72% were seen once. Germline CDR1 and CDR2: SGHTA and FQGNSA. This CDR3 is 11 amino acids long. This TCR was sampled from a man aged 25-45 years in good health and CMV-seropositive. This chain connects TRBV7-2 to TRBJ2-4; tentatively, D is TRBD1 (5 bases). The sequenced sample was PBMCs. This CDR3 is CASSPPGRLVF. Written as DNA, the CDR3 is TGTGCCAGCAGTCCACCAGGGCGGCTAGTCTTC.